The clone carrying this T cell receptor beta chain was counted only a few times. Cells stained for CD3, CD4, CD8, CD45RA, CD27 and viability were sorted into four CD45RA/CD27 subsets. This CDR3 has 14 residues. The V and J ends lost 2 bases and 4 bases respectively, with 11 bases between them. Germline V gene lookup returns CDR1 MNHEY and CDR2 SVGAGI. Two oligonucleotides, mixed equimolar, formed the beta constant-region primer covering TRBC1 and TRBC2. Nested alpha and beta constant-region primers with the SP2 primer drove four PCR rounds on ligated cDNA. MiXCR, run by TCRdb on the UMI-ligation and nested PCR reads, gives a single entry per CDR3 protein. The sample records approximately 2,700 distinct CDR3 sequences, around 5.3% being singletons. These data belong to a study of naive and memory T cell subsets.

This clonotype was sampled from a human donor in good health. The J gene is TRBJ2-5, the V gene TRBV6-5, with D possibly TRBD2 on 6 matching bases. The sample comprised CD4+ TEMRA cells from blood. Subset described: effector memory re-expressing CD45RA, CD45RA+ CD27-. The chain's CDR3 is CASSYTGGLETQYF. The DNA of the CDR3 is TGTGCCAGCAGTTACACCGGAGGGCTAGAGACCCAGTACTTC.